A selection of T cell receptor beta chains follows, all from one sample in a study of CD4 T cells in relation to SARS-CoV-2 and coronaviruses. What these receptors recognize is not known. The protocol was immunoSEQ multiplex PCR, while the TCRdb copy is restricted to in-frame clones and leaves out a portion. Altogether some 38,000 clones are present, roughly 73% being singletons, with the ten largest covering roughly 22%. Sequencing was done on a sample of memory CD4+ T cells from PBMCs, cultured in vitro. The source of these receptors is an adult with COVID-19. Both conserved end residues are part of each CDR3. D genes are given only for firm matches. For some rows the clone size is stated as once, few or many, or as a class when expanded; others skip it.

TRBJ1-3	TRBV7-2	.	.	CASSSIRSGNTIYF	TGTGCCAGCAGTTCTATCCGGTCGGGAAACACCATATATTTT
TRBJ1-5	TRBV19	.	.	CASSDLKTGRNQPQHF	TGTGCCAGTAGCGATCTTAAGACAGGTAGAAATCAGCCCCAGCATTTT
TRBJ1-5	TRBV2	TRBD1	few	CASRRQGEGNQPQHF	TGTGCCAGCAGAAGACAGGGGGAGGGCAATCAGCCCCAGCATTTT
TRBJ2-5	TRBV4-2	.	.	CASSQIGVQETQYF	TGTGCCAGCAGCCAAATCGGAGTCCAAGAGACCCAGTACTTC
TRBJ2-5	TRBV25-1	TRBD2	.	CASSEGEAGEDGVQYF	TGTGCCAGCAGTGAGGGAGAAGCGGGAGAAGATGGGGTTCAGTACTTC
TRBJ2-4	TRBV28	TRBD2	.	CASRKLAGGTKNIQYF	TGTGCCAGCAGAAAGCTAGCGGGAGGGACCAAAAACATTCAGTACTTC
TRBJ1-4	TRBV19	.	.	CASSTAAGAKLFF	TGTGCCAGTAGTACCGCCGCCGGGGCGAAACTGTTTTTT
TRBJ2-5	TRBV15	.	.	CATSRVVKETQYF	TGTGCCACCAGCAGAGTGGTCAAGGAGACCCAGTACTTC
TRBJ2-5	TRBV10-3	TRBD2	.	CAITSSGINLEETQYF	TGTGCCATCACTTCTAGCGGGATTAATTTGGAAGAGACCCAGTACTTC
TRBJ2-1	TRBV20-1	TRBD2	.	CSASPLQAGSSYNEQFF	TGCAGTGCTAGTCCGCTTCAAGCGGGGAGCTCCTACAATGAGCAGTTCTTC
TRBJ2-1	TRBV2	TRBD2	.	CASSKRPSGSQTYNEQFF	TGTGCCAGCAGTAAAAGACCTAGCGGAAGTCAGACCTACAATGAGCAGTTCTTC
TRBJ2-2	TRBV18	TRBD1	.	CASSPGQGQVGELFF	TGTGCCAGCTCGCCGGGACAGGGGCAAGTCGGGGAGCTGTTTTTT
TRBJ2-2	TRBV9	TRBD2	.	CASSVDGGGGSANTGELFF	TGTGCCAGCAGCGTAGACGGTGGGGGGGGGAGCGCGAACACCGGGGAGCTGTTTTTT
TRBJ2-3	TRBV4-3	TRBD2	.	CASSQDLVRASGDTDTQYF	TGCGCCAGCAGCCAAGATTTAGTCCGCGCTAGCGGGGACACAGATACGCAGTATTTT
TRBJ2-7	TRBV15	.	.	CATSRGGGLGGYEQYF	TGTGCCACCAGCAGAGGTGGGGGGCTTGGAGGCTACGAGCAGTACTTC
TRBJ1-4	TRBV15	TRBD1	.	CATSGQTGRHNEKLFF	TGTGCCACCAGCGGCCAGACAGGGCGACATAATGAAAAACTGTTTTTT
TRBJ2-7	TRBV27	.	.	CASSLSGTGEQYF	TGTGCCAGCAGTTTATCCGGGACGGGAGAGCAGTACTTC
TRBJ2-7	TRBV7-9	.	.	CASSLGSDGRGPEQYF	TGTGCCAGCAGCTTAGGGTCCGACGGGAGAGGGCCCGAGCAGTACTTC
TRBJ2-7	TRBV25-1	.	.	CASSDPAHLYEQYF	TGTGCCAGCAGTGATCCGGCGCACCTCTACGAGCAGTACTTC
TRBJ2-1	TRBV11-3	.	.	CASSLGGGLGGGYNEQFF	TGTGCCAGCAGCTTAGGGGGCGGCCTGGGAGGGGGCTACAATGAGCAGTTCTTC
TRBJ2-3	TRBV5-1	.	.	CASSLAQASGTDTQYF	TGCGCCAGCAGCTTGGCCCAGGCTAGCGGCACAGATACGCAGTATTTT
TRBJ2-3	TRBV19	TRBD2	.	CASRTSVADTQYF	TGTGCCAGTCGGACTAGCGTTGCAGATACGCAGTATTTT
TRBJ1-5	TRBV6-5	TRBD1	.	CASRSDRGSNQPQHF	TGTGCCAGCAGGTCGGACAGGGGAAGCAATCAGCCCCAGCATTTT
TRBJ1-5	TRBV4-1	.	.	CASSLARAQPQHF	TGCGCCAGCAGTCTCGCCAGGGCCCAGCCCCAGCATTTT
TRBJ2-7	TRBV5-1	TRBD2	.	CASRRELAGNYEQYF	TGCGCCAGCAGACGCGAACTAGCGGGAAACTACGAGCAGTACTTC
TRBJ2-2	TRBV2	TRBD2	.	CASRLLAENTGELFF	TGTGCCAGCAGGTTACTAGCGGAGAACACCGGGGAGCTGTTTTTT
TRBJ2-1	TRBV7-9	TRBD2	.	CASSPRTSRPNEQFF	TGTGCCAGCAGTCCTAGGACTAGCAGGCCAAATGAGCAGTTCTTC
TRBJ1-5	TRBV5-4	TRBD1	.	CASSQGEGPQHF	TGTGCCAGCAGCCAGGGGGAGGGGCCCCAGCATTTT
TRBJ2-7	TRBV6-5	.	.	CASRPHGTARNEQYF	TGTGCCAGCAGACCCCACGGGACGGCCCGGAACGAGCAGTACTTC
TRBJ1-4	TRBV11-2	.	.	CASSLGGAKLFF	TGTGCCAGCAGCTTAGGGGGGGCAAAACTGTTTTTT
TRBJ2-3	TRBV7-2	.	.	CASSLNPHPYTDTQYF	TGTGCCAGCAGCCTCAATCCCCATCCTTACACAGATACGCAGTATTTT
TRBJ2-3	TRBV7-2	TRBD2	.	CASSTRSGRTDTQYF	TGTGCCAGCAGCACCAGGAGCGGGAGGACAGATACGCAGTATTTT
TRBJ1-6	TRBV6-6	.	.	CASRQDRNNSPLHF	TGTGCCAGCAGACAGGACAGAAATAATTCACCCCTCCACTTT
TRBJ2-7	TRBV20-1	.	.	CSASQLYEDEQYF	TGCAGTGCTAGTCAGCTGTACGAGGACGAGCAGTACTTC
TRBJ2-6	TRBV30	.	.	CAWSVGPSGANVLTF	TGTGCCTGGAGTGTTGGGCCCTCTGGGGCCAACGTCCTGACTTTC
TRBJ1-2	TRBV7-9	.	.	CASTSPPQDGYTF	TGTGCCAGCACCTCACCACCCCAGGATGGCTACACCTTC
TRBJ2-2	TRBV6-1	TRBD1	many	CASSEALIGGANTGELFF	TGTGCCAGCAGTGAAGCGCTTATAGGGGGCGCGAACACCGGGGAGCTGTTTTTT
TRBJ2-3	TRBV27	.	.	CASSSLYTQYF	TGTGCCAGCAGTTCCCTATATACGCAGTATTTT
TRBJ2-3	TRBV7-6	.	.	CASSLGIASFSDTQYF	TGTGCCAGCAGCTTAGGAATAGCGAGTTTTTCAGATACGCAGTATTTT
TRBJ1-5	TRBV19	TRBD1	.	CASSMGQGRNQPQHF	TGTGCCAGTAGTATGGGACAGGGAAGGAATCAGCCCCAGCATTTT
TRBJ2-3	TRBV28	TRBD2	.	CASSFQRLLAGGLPSDTQYF	TGTGCCAGCAGTTTCCAACGACTTCTAGCGGGAGGGCTCCCCTCAGATACGCAGTATTTT
TRBJ2-7	TRBV5-1	TRBD2	.	CASSSLAGGEQYF	TGCGCCAGCAGTTCTCTAGCGGGAGGCGAGCAGTACTTC
TRBJ1-1	TRBV6-2/TRBV6-3	.	.	CASSYPGPRAFF	TGTGCCAGCAGTTACCCGGGTCCCAGGGCTTTCTTT